The 20 T cell receptor beta chains below come from one sample, sequenced in a study of T-cell reconstitution after alpha-beta-depleted transplantation in children. Preparation of the TCRbeta library involved a method that used unique molecular identifiers. TCRdb analysed the PCR reads with MiXCR anew, one entry per CDR3 protein. This table holds roughly 200,000 distinct CDR3 sequences, approximately 9% found once. The sample was PBMCs from the stem cell graft donor, taken from the stem cell graft. Source of these receptors: a human donor who donated a stem cell graft to a child with acute lymphoblastic leukemia.

The rearrangement uses TRBV5-1 and TRBJ2-6, with D uncertain. Trimming left V 1 base short and J 0 bases short, with 11 bases between. The CDR3 sequence is 17 residues long. CDR1 and CDR2 (germline): SGHRS, YFSETQ. CDR3 residues: CASSLLSIDSGANVLTF. CDR3 nucleotide sequence: TGCGCCAGCAGCTTGCTCAGTATAGACTCTGGGGCCAACGTCCTGACTTTC.

This clonotype was observed a few times. This chain joins TRBV4-3 and TRBJ2-7; TRBD1 agrees at 7 bases. CDR1 LGHNA and CDR2 YSLEER come from the germline V gene. J was trimmed by 7 bases and V by 2 bases; bases with no gene match: 11. The CDR3 loop spans 15 amino acids. DNA for the CDR3: TGCGCCAGCAGCCAACGACAGGGATTAGATGGAGAGCAGTACTTC. It translates to CASSQRQGLDGEQYF.

This clonotype was counted many times. The chain joins TRBV12-3 or TRBV12-4 to TRBJ2-5, with 9 nucleotides matching TRBD1. V trimming: 5 bases; J trimming: 4 bases; junction bases outside the gene matches: 5. This CDR3 contains 14 residues. The CDR3 nucleotides are TGTGCCAGCAGTACAACAGGGGGCGGAGAGACCCAGTACTTC. Translated, it gives CASSTTGGGETQYF.

This chain connects TRBV7-2 to TRBJ2-1, with TRBD2 identical over 7 bases. The junction had 7 bases not matched to a gene; V was cut back by 4 bases and J by 4 bases. CDR3 size: 15 residues. Looked up from germline, CDR1 is SGHTA and CDR2 is FQGNSA. CDR3 sequence reads: CASSSQPGLYNEQFF. The CDR3 bases are TGTGCCAGCAGCTCGCAACCGGGACTATACAATGAGCAGTTCTTC.

There are many counts of this clonotype. The J gene is TRBJ1-1, the V gene TRBV5-1, with D unclear. Germline V lookup: CDR1 SGHRS, CDR2 YFSETQ. The CDR3 length is 13 residues. V dropped 4 bases and J dropped 1 base, with 8 bases sitting between them. This CDR3 is CASSEGPNTEAFF. CDR3 DNA: TGCGCCAGCAGCGAGGGCCCGAACACTGAAGCTTTCTTT. Full variable domain (missing parts from reference TRBV5-1 and TRBJ1-1): KAGVTQTPRYLIKTRGQQVTLSCSPISGHRSVSWYQQTPGQGLQFLFEYFSETQRNKGNFPGRFSGRQFSNSRSEMNVSTLELGDSALYLCASSEGPNTEAFFGQGTRLTVV.

The V call is TRBV3-1, the J call TRBJ2-7; TRBD1 aligns across 7 bases. CDR1 and CDR2 (germline): LGHDT, YNNKEL (reference sequence). Trimming removed 0 bases from V and 6 bases from J; junction bases left unmatched: 5. The CDR3 spans 14 residues. CDR3 amino acids: CASSQDDRVGEQYF. The CDR3 DNA reads as TGTGCCAGCAGCCAAGATGACAGGGTGGGCGAGCAGTACTTC.

This clonotype appeared many times. The chain has TRBV12-3 or TRBV12-4 and TRBJ2-1; D gene ambiguous. V lost 7 bases and J 2 bases, leaving 18 bases between the germline ends. The CDR3 is 16 residues long. The CDR3 sequence: CASTPGPNFAYNEQFF. DNA for the CDR3: TGTGCCAGCACCCCCGGGCCAAACTTCGCCTACAATGAGCAGTTCTTC.

The chain has TRBV4-3 and TRBJ1-6; D is undetermined. CDR3 size: 14 residues. Trimming took off 3 bases at V and 7 bases at J, with 10 bases between the two ends. Looked up from germline, CDR1 is LGHNA and CDR2 is YSLEER. The CDR3 DNA follows: TGCGCCAGCAGCCAGACGGGCCCCAATTCACCCCTCCACTTT. It encodes CASSQTGPNSPLHF.

This clonotype was counted only a few times. The V and J genes are TRBV4-3 and TRBJ2-1; D ambiguous. Germline assignment: CDR1 LGHNA and CDR2 YSLEER. The CDR3 runs 15 residues. The V end lost 0 bases, the J end lost 5 bases, and 11 bases lay between the germline ends. CDR3 sequence: CASSQDSGLHNEQFF. The CDR3 DNA reads TGCGCCAGCAGCCAAGATTCCGGCTTACACAATGAGCAGTTCTTC.

The V gene is TRBV7-9, the J gene TRBJ1-1; D gene unclear. CDR3 length equals 14 residues. Germline lookup yields CDR1 SEHNR and CDR2 FQNEAQ (reference sequence). Trimming stripped 4 bases from V and 1 base from J, with 10 bases between. Here the CDR3 reads CASSSGIGNTEAFF. Written as DNA, the CDR3 is TGTGCCAGCAGCTCCGGAATAGGGAACACTGAAGCTTTCTTT. Variable domain in full (rest from reference TRBV7-9 and TRBJ1-1): DTGVSQNPRHKITKRGQNVTFRCDPISEHNRLYWYRQTLGQGPEFLTYFQNEAQLEKSRLLSDRFSAERPKGSFSTLEIQRTEQGDSAMYLCASSSGIGNTEAFFGQGTRLTVV.

This clonotype appeared many times. The V call is TRBV12-3 or TRBV12-4, the J call TRBJ2-3; possibly TRBD2 for D (5 bases). The V and J ends lost 4 bases and 3 bases respectively, with 14 bases between them. The CDR3 sequence is 15 residues long. CDR3 in DNA: TGTGCCAGCAGTTATGAGGGAATCGGGACAGATACGCAGTATTTT. Its protein product is CASSYEGIGTDTQYF.

This clonotype has just a few counts. This sequence joins TRBV2 and TRBJ2-6; D might be TRBD1 (7 bases). The CDR3 loop spans 16 amino acids. Per germline, CDR1 SNHLY and CDR2 FYNNEI. Trimming pared 5 bases from V and 3 bases from J, leaving 14 bases between. The CDR3 DNA reads TGTGCCAGCAGTCAGGGCCAGGGGGGTGGGGCCAACGTCCTGACTTTC. Residues: CASSQGQGGGANVLTF.

This chain uses TRBV6-5 with TRBJ2-7; 9 bases are shared with TRBD2. The germline gives CDR1 MNHEY, CDR2 SVGAGI. The V segment lost 2 bases and the J segment 1 base; nucleotides outside the gene matches: 6. CDR3 length equals 16 residues. The CDR3 protein is CASSYGEAGGSYEQYF. The CDR3, as DNA: TGTGCCAGCAGTTACGGGGAAGCGGGGGGATCCTACGAGCAGTACTTC.

The chain joins TRBV7-6 to TRBJ2-3; D gene unclear. With 6 bases removed from V and 0 bases from J, the gap between germline ends came to 13 bases. This CDR3 has 15 amino acids. Germline values: CDR1 SGHVS, CDR2 FNYEAQ. CDR3: CASSSTYASTDTQYF. For the CDR3, the DNA is TGTGCCAGCAGTTCAACGTATGCTAGCACAGATACGCAGTATTTT.

This clonotype has a handful of counts. The genes are TRBV5-1 and TRBJ1-2; D may be TRBD1 (6 bases). Germline CDR1 SGHRS, CDR2 YFSETQ. V was clipped by 5 bases and J by 0 bases, with 14 bases between them. The CDR3 spans 15 residues. The CDR3 sequence is CASSRTGSTNYGYTF. DNA for the CDR3: TGCGCCAGCAGTCGAACAGGGTCGACTAACTATGGCTACACCTTC.

This clonotype has a count of ten or more. V usage is TRBV5-6 and J usage is TRBJ2-2; D is unclear. Between the trimmed V and J ends, which lost 0 bases and 2 bases, there was a span of 5 bases. Germline lookup yields CDR1 SGHDT and CDR2 YYEEEE. The CDR3 runs 14 residues. CDR3 amino acids: CASSLGHNTGELFF. The CDR3 nucleotides are TGTGCCAGCAGCTTGGGACACAACACCGGGGAGCTGTTTTTT. The whole variable domain, remainder taken from reference TRBV5-6 and TRBJ2-2, is DAGVTQSPTHLIKTRGQQVTLRCSPKSGHDTVSWYQQALGQGPQFIFQYYEEEERQRGNFPDRFSGHQFPNYSSELNVNALLLGDSALYLCASSLGHNTGELFFGEGSRLTVL.

This clonotype was counted only a few times. This chain joins TRBV5-1 and TRBJ2-1, with D possibly being TRBD2 (5 bases). The ends were cut back, 4 bases at V and 8 bases at J, with 10 bases in the middle. Germline V gene lookup returns CDR1 SGHRS and CDR2 YFSETQ. The CDR3 sequence is 12 residues long. The CDR3 region is CASSGEGHEQFF. The CDR3 coding sequence is TGCGCCAGCAGCGGCGAGGGCCATGAGCAGTTCTTC.

This clonotype was seen only a few times. The V gene is TRBV7-9, the J gene TRBJ1-6; possible D gene TRBD1, 5 bases. The ends were cut back, 10 bases at V and 10 bases at J, with 20 bases in the middle. The CDR3 extends over 14 amino acids. Germline CDR1 and CDR2: SEHNR and FQNEAQ (reference sequence). CDR3 sequence (DNA): TGTGCCACCACAGGCGGAATTGATAGGTCACCCCTCCACTTT. Translating gives CATTGGIDRSPLHF.

This clonotype has more than one count but fewer than ten. The gene calls are TRBV7-2 and TRBJ1-5; D call uncertain. The V gene lost 1 base and the J gene lost 5 bases, with 15 bases spanning the gap. The CDR3 spans 16 residues. Germline V gives CDR1 SGHTA, CDR2 FQGNSA. CDR3 residues: CASSLGSGYEDQPQHF. Written as DNA, the CDR3 is TGTGCCAGCAGCTTAGGGTCCGGGTACGAGGATCAGCCCCAGCATTTT.

V is TRBV2 and J is TRBJ1-5, with D possibly being TRBD1 (6 bases). CDR3 size: 18 residues. Germline values: CDR1 SNHLY, CDR2 FYNNEI. V gave up 6 bases and J gave up 0 bases, with 21 bases separating them. CDR3 bases: TGTGCCAGCAGATATTTCTACAGGGCTAACCATAGCAATCAGCCCCAGCATTTT. Encoded protein: CASRYFYRANHSNQPQHF. Based on the CDR3 plus reference TRBV2 and TRBJ1-5, the full variable domain is EPEVTQTPSHQVTQMGQEVILRCVPISNHLYFYWYRQILGQKVEFLVSFYNNEISEKSEIFDDQFSVERPDGSNFTLKIRSTKLEDSAMYFCASRYFYRANHSNQPQHFGDGTRLSIL.